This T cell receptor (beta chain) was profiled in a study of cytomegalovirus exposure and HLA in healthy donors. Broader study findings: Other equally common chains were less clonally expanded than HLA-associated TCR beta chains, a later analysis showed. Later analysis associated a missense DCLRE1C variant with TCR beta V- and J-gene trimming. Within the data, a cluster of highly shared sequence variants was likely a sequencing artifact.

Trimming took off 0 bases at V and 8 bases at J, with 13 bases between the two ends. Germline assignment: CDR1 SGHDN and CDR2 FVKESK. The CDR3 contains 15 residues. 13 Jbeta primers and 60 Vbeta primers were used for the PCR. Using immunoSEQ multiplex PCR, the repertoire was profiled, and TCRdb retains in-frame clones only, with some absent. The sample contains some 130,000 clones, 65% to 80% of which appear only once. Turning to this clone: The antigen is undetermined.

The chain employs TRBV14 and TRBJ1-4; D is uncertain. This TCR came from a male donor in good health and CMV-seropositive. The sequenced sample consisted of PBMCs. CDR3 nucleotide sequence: TGTGCCAGCAGCCAAGATTGGAGGGTGCACGAAAAACTGTTTTTT. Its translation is CASSQDWRVHEKLFF.